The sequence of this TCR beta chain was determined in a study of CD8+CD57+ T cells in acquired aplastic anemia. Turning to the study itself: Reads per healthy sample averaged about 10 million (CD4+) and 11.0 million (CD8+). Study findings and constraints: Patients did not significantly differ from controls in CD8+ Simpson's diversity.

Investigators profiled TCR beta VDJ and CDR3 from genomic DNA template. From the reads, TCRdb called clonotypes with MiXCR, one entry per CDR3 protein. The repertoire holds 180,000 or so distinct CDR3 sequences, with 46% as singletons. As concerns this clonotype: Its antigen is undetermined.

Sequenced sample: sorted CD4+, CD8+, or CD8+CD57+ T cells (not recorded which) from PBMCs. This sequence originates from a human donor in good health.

The CDR3 bases are TGTGCCAGCAGTGAAGCCCGAGGATTCAATGAGCAGTTCTTC. This sequence encodes CASSEARGFNEQFF. This chain connects TRBV2 to TRBJ2-1; D is ambiguous. The CDR3 is made up of 14 amino acids. Trimming left V 0 bases short and J 6 bases short, with 9 bases between. CDR1 and CDR2 (germline): SNHLY, FYNNEI.